This TCR beta chain derives from a study of blood T cell repertoires in COVID-19. Study summary: The study drew acute and convalescent COVID-19 samples from the United States, Italy and Spain.

CDR3 length equals 13 residues. V was clipped by 1 base and J by 7 bases, with 9 bases between them. Germline assignment: CDR1 SGHNT and CDR2 YYREEE (reference sequence). The table came from immunoSEQ multiplex PCR; TCRdb's copy has only in-frame clones and leaves some out. The data contain roughly 200,000 clones, 80% to 90% of them seen just once; the ten biggest clones take up roughly a fifth. V and J are TRBV5-4 and TRBJ2-1, with unresolved D. Sample: peripheral blood. This clonotype was sampled from a human donor in a cohort sampled during active COVID-19. Here the CDR3 reads CASSLIATNEQFF. CDR3 nucleotide sequence: TGTGCCAGCAGCTTGATAGCCACGAATGAGCAGTTCTTC. Full variable domain (rest looked up from reference TRBV5-4 and TRBJ2-1): ETGVTQSPTHLIKTRGQQVTLRCSSQSGHNTVSWYQQALGQGPQFIFQYYREEENGRGNFPPRFSGLQFPNYSSELNVNALELDDSALYLCASSLIATNEQFFGPGTRLTVL.